This passage covers 17 T cell receptor beta chains from one sample sequenced in a study of OX40 agonist ivuxolimab in advanced cancers. Assay: immunoSEQ multiplex PCR; the TCRdb copy retains only in-frame clones and omits some. The sample holds about 62,000 clones, 80% to 95% seen once. Specimen: CD4+ or CD8+ T cells sorted from blood, collected in a trial of the OX40 agonist ivuxolimab. The source of these receptors is an adult with an advanced solid tumor such as melanoma, head and neck, liver or kidney cancer.

The V gene is TRBV5-4, the J gene TRBJ2-5; 10 bases are shared with TRBD1. The CDR3 length is 14 residues. Germline trimming cut 4 bases from V and 1 base from J; bases unmatched to any gene: 1. Germline CDR1 and CDR2: SGHNT and YYREEE (reference sequence). In nucleotides, the CDR3 is TGTGCCAGCAGCCGGGACAGGGGCCAAGAGACCCAGTACTTC. This translates into CASSRDRGQETQYF.

This clone was seen only a few times. The chain recombines TRBV2 with TRBJ1-1; 7 nucleotides align to TRBD1. Germline V CDR1 and CDR2: SNHLY, FYNNEI. This CDR3 spans 13 amino acids. V trimming: 4 bases; J trimming: 11 bases; junction bases outside the gene matches: 10. CDR3 amino acids: CASSGTGGRGAFF. CDR3 bases: TGTGCCAGCAGTGGGACAGGCGGACGGGGGGCTTTCTTT. The whole variable domain, filled in from reference TRBV2 and TRBJ1-1, reads EPEVTQTPSHQVTQMGQEVILRCVPISNHLYFYWYRQILGQKVEFLVSFYNNEISEKSEIFDDQFSVERPDGSNFTLKIRSTKLEDSAMYFCASSGTGGRGAFFGQGTRLTVV.

The chain is built from TRBV7-9 and TRBJ1-2; D call uncertain. Germline lookup yields CDR1 SEHNR and CDR2 FQNEAQ (reference sequence). Trimming took off 1 base at V and 2 bases at J, with 8 bases between the two ends. The CDR3 spans 14 residues. The CDR3: CASSLVSRNYGYTF. CDR3 DNA sequence: TGTGCCAGCAGCTTAGTTTCCCGAAACTATGGCTACACCTTC.

The CDR3 sequence: CASSASRDGFSPLHF. The CDR3, as DNA: TGTGCCAGCAGTGCATCGCGGGACGGTTTTTCACCCCTCCACTTT. The V gene is TRBV6-4, the J gene TRBJ1-6; possible D gene TRBD1, 5 bases. This CDR3 region has 15 residues. Germline lookup yields CDR1 MRHNA and CDR2 SNTAGT. Trimming pared 4 bases from V and 9 bases from J, leaving 16 bases between.

A remark on this clone: Other DNA variants within this sample encode the same CDR3. V and J are TRBV18 and TRBJ2-5; D call uncertain. Germline V gene sequence: CDR1 KGHSH, CDR2 LQKENI. With 3 bases removed from V and 3 bases from J, the gap between germline ends came to 2 bases. The CDR3 is 11 amino acids. CDR3 nucleotide sequence: TGTGCCAGCTCACCGAAAGAGACCCAGTACTTC. This gives the protein CASSPKETQYF.

This clone was detected only a few times. This specimen includes other DNA sequences encoding the same CDR3. The rearrangement joins TRBV2 to TRBJ2-7, with a weak D call TRBD2 (5 bases). V lost 6 bases and J 0 bases, leaving 6 bases between the germline ends. This CDR3 is built from 12 residues. The germline V gene has CDR1 SNHLY and CDR2 FYNNEI. CDR3 amino acids: CASRADSYEQYF. CDR3 in DNA: TGTGCCAGCAGAGCGGACTCCTACGAGCAGTACTTC.

The chain links TRBV19 to TRBJ2-5, with 9 bases that match TRBD1. The CDR3 covers 14 residues. V lost 4 bases and J lost 2; bases outside the gene matches: 2. The germline V gene has CDR1 LNHDA and CDR2 SQIVND (reference sequence). CDR3 coding DNA: TGTGCCAGTAGTAGGGACAGGGCACAAGAGACCCAGTACTTC. Translated, it gives CASSRDRAQETQYF.

V is TRBV6-1 and J is TRBJ1-1; the match to TRBD1 covers 7 bases. The CDR3 has 14 amino acids. The V and J ends lost 7 bases and 2 bases, in that order; junction bases with no gene match: 7. Germline CDR1 and CDR2: MNHNS and SASEGT. The CDR3 is CASKGARTNTEAFF. DNA for the CDR3: TGTGCCAGCAAGGGGGCGCGGACAAACACTGAAGCTTTCTTT.

This clone was counted a single time. The V gene is TRBV5-1, the J gene TRBJ2-1, with 10 bases lining up with TRBD2. The V segment lost 0 bases and the J segment 0 bases; nucleotides outside the gene matches: 3. The V gene's germline CDR1 is SGHRS and CDR2 YFSETQ. CDR3 length: 17 amino acids. CDR3 protein: CASSLVASGGSYNEQFF. The CDR3, as DNA: TGCGCCAGCAGCTTGGTGGCTAGCGGGGGCTCCTACAATGAGCAGTTCTTC.

This clone was seen just once. Different DNA sequences within this sample yield the same CDR3. The chain has TRBV9 and TRBJ2-2; the D gene is possibly TRBD2 (6 bases). This CDR3 has 15 residues. Germline CDR1 is SGDLS and CDR2 is YYNGEE. V shed 2 bases and J shed 5 bases, with 13 bases lying between them. The CDR3 sequence is CASSVRTGETGELFF. In nucleotides, the CDR3 is TGTGCCAGCAGCGTGAGAACGGGGGAAACCGGGGAGCTGTTTTTT. The full variable domain, completed using reference TRBV9 and TRBJ2-2, is DSGVTQTPKHLITATGQRVTLRCSPRSGDLSVYWYQQSLDQGLQFLIQYYNGEERAKGNILERFSAQQFPDLHSELNLSSLELGDSALYFCASSVRTGETGELFFGEGSRLTVL.

This clone was counted a few times. The rearrangement joins TRBV30 to TRBJ1-5; D possibly corresponds to TRBD1 (6 bases). CDR3 size: 13 residues. The ends were cut back, 3 bases at V and 3 bases at J, with 9 bases in the middle. Germline CDR1 and CDR2: GTSNPN and SVGIG (reference sequence). As DNA, the CDR3 is TGTGCCTGGAGCACAGGGTCCAATCAGCCCCAGCATTTT. Translated, it gives CAWSTGSNQPQHF.

The CDR3 spells CASSPEPSALNEQFF. Written as DNA, the CDR3 is TGTGCCAGCAGCCCAGAACCCTCCGCCCTCAATGAGCAGTTCTTC. The chain is built from TRBV11-2 and TRBJ2-1; D gene unclear. The CDR3 is made up of 15 amino acids. V lost 5 bases to trimming and J lost 6 bases, with 17 bases between them. Germline CDR1 reads SGHAT; CDR2 reads FQNNGV.

The genes are TRBV2 and TRBJ2-1; unclear D gene. CDR3 length equals 17 residues. V lost 2 bases to trimming and J lost 0 bases, with 14 bases between them. Germline-derived CDR1 and CDR2 are SNHLY and FYNNEI. The CDR3 DNA follows: TGTGCCAGCAGTGAACGGAGTGCATCTGACTCCTACAATGAGCAGTTCTTC. This sequence encodes CASSERSASDSYNEQFF.

The CDR3 coding sequence is TGTGCCTGGAAACCTGGATCAGGGGTTAGTGAAGCTTTCTTT. It is translated as CAWKPGSGVSEAFF. The chain carries TRBV30 and TRBJ1-1; maybe TRBD1 (6 bases). Germline-derived CDR1 and CDR2 are GTSNPN and SVGIG (reference sequence). Trimming took 4 bases from V and 7 from J, leaving 19 bases between them. The CDR3 runs to 14 residues.

This clone was counted once. The chain couples TRBV7-8 to TRBJ2-7; D perhaps matches TRBD2 (6 bases). Between the trimmed V and J ends, which lost 5 bases and 0 bases, there was a span of 11 bases. Per the germline V gene, CDR1 is SGHVS and CDR2 is FQNEAQ. CDR3 length: 14 residues. CDR3 in amino acids: CASSDETSSYEQYF. For the CDR3, the DNA is TGTGCCAGCAGCGACGAGACTAGCTCCTACGAGCAGTACTTC.

The CDR3 region is CASSPGIGGVETQYF. CDR3 DNA: TGTGCCAGCAGCCCGGGCATCGGGGGTGTTGAGACCCAGTACTTC. This chain joins TRBV11-3 and TRBJ2-5, with D possibly being TRBD2 (6 bases). Looked up from germline, CDR1 is SGHNT and CDR2 is YENEEA. Trimming pared 5 bases from V and 5 bases from J, leaving 18 bases between. This CDR3 spans 15 amino acids. The entire variable domain, with the rest obtained from reference TRBV11-3 and TRBJ2-5, is as follows: EAGVVQSPRYKIIEKKQPVAFWCNPISGHNTLYWYLQNLGQGPELLIRYENEEAVDDSQLPKDRFSAERLKGVDSTLKIQPAELGDSAVYLCASSPGIGGVETQYFGPGTRLLVL.

V usage is TRBV2 and J usage is TRBJ2-7, with D possibly matching TRBD2 (5 bases). Germline loops: CDR1 SNHLY, CDR2 FYNNEI. There are 13 residues in the CDR3. V lost 7 bases and J lost 7, with 17 bases in between. The CDR3: CASTPAGDREQYF. As DNA, the CDR3 is TGTGCCAGCACCCCCGCCGGGGATCGGGAGCAGTACTTC.